This T cell receptor (beta chain) was observed in a study of T-cell reconstitution after alpha-beta-depleted transplantation in children. Unique molecular identifiers were incorporated into the prepared TCRbeta library. TCRdb recomputed calls from the PCR reads with MiXCR, one row per CDR3 protein. The sample lists around 400,000 distinct CDR3 sequences; roughly 10% were seen once. A few counts support this clonotype. Germline V gene data show CDR1 as GTSNPN and CDR2 as SVGIG (reference sequence). CDR3 length: 13 amino acids. With 3 bases removed from V and 0 bases from J, the gap between germline ends came to 8 bases.

The chain recombines TRBV30 with TRBJ1-1; D gene ambiguous. The specimen comprised PBMCs from the stem cell graft donor, sampled from the stem cell graft. The sequence was obtained from a human donor who donated a stem cell graft to a child with acute myeloid leukemia. The CDR3: CAWSKGLNTEAFF. The CDR3 nucleotides read TGTGCCTGGAGCAAAGGTTTGAACACTGAAGCTTTCTTT.